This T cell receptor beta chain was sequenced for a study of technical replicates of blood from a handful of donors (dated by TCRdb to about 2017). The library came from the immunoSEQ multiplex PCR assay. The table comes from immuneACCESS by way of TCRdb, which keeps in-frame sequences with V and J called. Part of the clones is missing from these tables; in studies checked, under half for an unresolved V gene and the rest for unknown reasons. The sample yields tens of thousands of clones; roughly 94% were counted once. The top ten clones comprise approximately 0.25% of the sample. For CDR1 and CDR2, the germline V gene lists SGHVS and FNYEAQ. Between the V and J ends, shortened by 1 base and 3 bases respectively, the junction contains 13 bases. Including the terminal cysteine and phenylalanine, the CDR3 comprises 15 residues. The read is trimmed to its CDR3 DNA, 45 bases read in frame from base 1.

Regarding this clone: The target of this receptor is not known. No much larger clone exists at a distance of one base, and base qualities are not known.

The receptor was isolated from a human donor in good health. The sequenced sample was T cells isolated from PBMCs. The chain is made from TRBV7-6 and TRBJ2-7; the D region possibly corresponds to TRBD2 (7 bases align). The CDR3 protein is CASSLGAGAVYEQYF. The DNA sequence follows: TGTGCCAGCAGCTTAGGGGCGGGGGCGGTCTACGAGCAGTACTTC.